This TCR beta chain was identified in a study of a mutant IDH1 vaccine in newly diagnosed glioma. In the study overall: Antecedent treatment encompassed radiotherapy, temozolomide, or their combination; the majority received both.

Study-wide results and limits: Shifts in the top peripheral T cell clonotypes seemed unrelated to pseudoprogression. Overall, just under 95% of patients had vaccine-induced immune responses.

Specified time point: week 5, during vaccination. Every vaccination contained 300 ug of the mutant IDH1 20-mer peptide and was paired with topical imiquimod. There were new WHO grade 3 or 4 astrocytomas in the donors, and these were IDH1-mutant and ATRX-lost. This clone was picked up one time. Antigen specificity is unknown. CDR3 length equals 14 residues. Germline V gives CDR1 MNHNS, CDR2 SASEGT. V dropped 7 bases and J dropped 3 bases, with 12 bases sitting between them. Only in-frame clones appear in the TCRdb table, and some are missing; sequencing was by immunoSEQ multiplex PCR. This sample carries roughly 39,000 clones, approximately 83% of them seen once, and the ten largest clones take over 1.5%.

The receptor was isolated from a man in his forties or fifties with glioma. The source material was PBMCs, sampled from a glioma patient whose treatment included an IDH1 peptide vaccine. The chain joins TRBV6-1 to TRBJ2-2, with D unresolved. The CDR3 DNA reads TGTGCCAGCAAACGGCAGGCCGACACCGGGGAGCTGTTTTTT. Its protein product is CASKRQADTGELFF.